This entry lists 10 T cell receptor beta chains sequenced from one sample in a study of blood T cells in healthy people across ages. Through a sample-barcoded 5' primer and a J-beta primer mix, a second PCR was run for roughly 6 to 12 cycles. Each CDR3 protein is one row after TCRdb ran MiXCR on the 5' RACE reads. The sample consists of about 760,000 distinct CDR3 sequences, around 25% of them appearing once. A further study also used this sample, focusing on T cells of mothers and their children.

Sequenced sample: blood. These receptors all stem from a boy between 10 and 17 years old in good health.

The rearrangement uses TRBV19 and TRBJ2-4, with 7 bases matching TRBD2. Germline loops: CDR1 LNHDA, CDR2 SQIVND (reference sequence). The CDR3 has 14 amino acids. Trimming removed 1 base from V and 7 bases from J; junction bases left unmatched: 4. Here the CDR3 DNA reads TGTGCCAGTAGTATAGGGGAGGGTAGGAACATTCAGTACTTC. Residues: CASSIGEGRNIQYF.

The chain uses TRBV7-2 and TRBJ2-5, with TRBD2 identical over 8 bases. CDR1 is SGHTA and CDR2 is FQGNSA in the germline V gene. With 4 bases clipped from V and 0 bases from J, the junction kept 1 base outside the gene matches. CDR3 length: 14 residues. CDR3 sequence (DNA): TGTGCCAGCAGCTCGACTAGCGACCAAGAGACCCAGTACTTC. Its translation: CASSSTSDQETQYF.

The chain uses TRBV6-5 and TRBJ2-3, with D perhaps matching TRBD2 (6 bases). V was clipped by 0 bases and J by 4 bases, with 8 bases between them. Germline V gene lookup returns CDR1 MNHEY and CDR2 SVGAGI. This CDR3 comprises 14 residues. The CDR3 sequence: CASSYSSSADTQYF. The CDR3 nucleotides read TGTGCCAGCAGTTACTCGTCTAGCGCAGATACGCAGTATTTT.

Here the CDR3 DNA reads TGCAGCGTTCCCGGGACTAGCGTCGTATGGGAGCAGTTCTTC. Residues: CSVPGTSVVWEQFF. The chain links TRBV29-1 to TRBJ2-1, with 10 bases matching TRBD2. With 5 bases clipped from V and 10 bases from J, the junction kept 11 bases outside the gene matches. CDR1 and CDR2 from the germline V gene are SQVTM and ANQGSEA. This CDR3 comprises 14 residues.

CDR3 region: CASSLVAGGVYEQYF. The CDR3 coding sequence is TGTGCCAGCAGCTTAGTGGCAGGGGGCGTCTACGAGCAGTACTTC. This rearrangement joins TRBV7-2 to TRBJ2-7; 8 bases are a match to TRBD1. J was trimmed by 3 bases and V by 1 base; bases with no gene match: 5. Germline CDR1 SGHTA, CDR2 FQGNSA. This CDR3 contains 15 residues.

The chain couples TRBV12-3 or TRBV12-4 to TRBJ2-6; 10 nucleotides line up with TRBD2. There are 19 residues in the CDR3. V trimming: 8 bases; J trimming: 0 bases; junction bases outside the gene matches: 13. Here the CDR3 reads CASRFRAGGLSSGANVLTF. CDR3 bases: TGTGCCAGCCGATTTAGAGCGGGAGGGCTCAGCTCTGGGGCCAACGTCCTGACTTTC.

CDR3: CASSLSRQGGEQYF. CDR3 nucleotide sequence: TGTGCCAGCAGTTTATCACGACAGGGCGGCGAGCAGTACTTC. The chain is built from TRBV28 and TRBJ2-7; TRBD1 matches at 7 bases. Germline CDR1 is MDHEN and CDR2 is SYDVKM. The V segment lost 1 base and the J segment 6 bases; nucleotides outside the gene matches: 6. The CDR3 has 14 amino acids.

The V and J genes are TRBV29-1 and TRBJ2-5; D remains ambiguous. Per germline, CDR1 SQVTM and CDR2 ANQGSEA. The V gene lost 0 bases and the J gene lost 4 bases, with 12 bases spanning the gap. CDR3 length: 14 residues. The CDR3 reads CSVEDGLRSETQYF. The CDR3 bases are TGCAGCGTTGAAGATGGGTTACGGTCAGAGACCCAGTACTTC.

As regards this clonotype: An end of the junction does not agree with germline; a read error may underlie this. The chain links TRBV3-1 to TRBJ2-4, with 10 bases lining up with TRBD1. CDR3 length: 15 residues. The germline gives CDR1 LGHDT, CDR2 YNNKEL (reference sequence). The CDR3 here is CASSETGGPKNIQHF. CDR3 nucleotides: TGTGCCAGCAGTGAGACAGGGGGCCCCAAAAACATTCAGCACTTC.

The chain recombines TRBV11-2 with TRBJ2-5, with D possibly TRBD2 on 5 matching bases. CDR3 length: 13 amino acids. In germline, CDR1 is SGHAT, CDR2 FQNNGV. With 0 bases removed from V and 9 bases from J, the gap between germline ends came to 11 bases. The CDR3 coding sequence is TGTGCCAGCAGCTTAGAAAGGCCGGGGTCCCAGTACTTC. This encodes CASSLERPGSQYF.